The table lists the clone carrying this TCR beta chain with a few counts. Its antigen is still unknown. This CDR3 is built from 16 residues. Per the germline V gene, CDR1 is SGDLS and CDR2 is YYNGEE. With 0 bases removed from V and 4 bases from J, the gap between germline ends came to 15 bases. Amplification yielded TCR beta CDR3 regions, with RNA transcripts as the source. HTBI primers were used for first-round RT-PCR of the TCR CDR3. TCRdb fed the multiplex PCR reads into MiXCR, producing one record per CDR3 protein. Here the sample spans more than 300,000 distinct CDR3 sequences, about 18% being singletons. The data are from a study of T cells in Graves' hyperthyroidism and ophthalmopathy. Study results and limitations: Within blood appeared most thyroid clonotypes that had expanded above 0.001.

The sequenced sample was blood. The V gene is TRBV9, the J gene TRBJ2-3, with D tentatively TRBD2 (7 bases). The TCR comes from a man between 18 and 29 years old with Graves' ophthalmopathy. The CDR3 DNA sequence: TGTGCCAGCAGCGTAGTGGAGGGGGGGGATGCAGATACGCAGTATTTT. Protein sequence: CASSVVEGGDADTQYF.